Listed here are 9 T cell receptor beta chains from one sample, sequenced in a study of identical twins. TCRdb re-derived calls from the 5' RACE reads in MiXCR, one entry per CDR3 protein. This sample has more than 650,000 distinct CDR3 sequences, with around 5.7% found just once. The specimen was naive T cells sorted from blood. Receptors were obtained from a man aged 18 to 35 in good health.

This chain links TRBV6-2 or TRBV6-3 with TRBJ2-7; D ambiguous. CDR3 length: 14 amino acids. V was clipped by 6 bases and J by 5 bases, with 17 bases between them. Germline V CDR1 and CDR2: MNHEY, SVGEGT. The CDR3, as DNA: TGTGCCAGCAGATCCGGGTTAGTCCGCCACGAGCAGTACTTC. It yields the protein CASRSGLVRHEQYF.

This clonotype has at least ten counts. The chain joins TRBV18 to TRBJ2-7; D is tentatively TRBD1 or TRBD2 (5 bases each). V was trimmed by 2 bases and J by 7 bases, leaving 15 bases between them. The length of the CDR3 is 14 residues. Germline values: CDR1 KGHSH, CDR2 LQKENI. CDR3 region: CASSPTGTALEQYF. CDR3 in DNA: TGTGCCAGCTCACCAACCGGGACGGCCCTTGAGCAGTACTTC.

V is TRBV20-1 and J is TRBJ2-3; weak D call: TRBD2 (6 bases). Trimming cost V 0 bases and J 2 bases, with 12 bases left between them. Germline V lookup: CDR1 DFQATT, CDR2 SNEGSKA (reference sequence). CDR3 length: 15 amino acids. The CDR3 reads CSARDAAGNTDTQYF. CDR3 nucleotides: TGCAGTGCTAGAGATGCGGCGGGAAACACAGATACGCAGTATTTT.

In its sample, this clonotype was seen many times. CDR3 sequence (DNA): TGTGCCAGCAGCTTAGGGTACCGGGAGGGCCGAAGGGAGCTGTTTTTT. Encoded protein: CASSLGYREGRRELFF. The rearrangement links TRBV7-8 to TRBJ2-2, with 8 positions matching TRBD2. This CDR3 comprises 16 residues. Germline V lookup: CDR1 SGHVS, CDR2 FQNEAQ. Trimming at V came to 1 base and at J to 9 bases, leaving 10 bases not matched to a gene.

The chain carries TRBV11-3 and TRBJ2-5, with D unresolved. CDR1 SGHNT and CDR2 YENEEA come from the germline V gene. With 5 bases removed from V and 1 base from J, the gap between germline ends came to 11 bases. This CDR3 has 14 residues. DNA for the CDR3: TGTGCCAGCAGCACCTACTCGCCCCAAGAGACCCAGTACTTC. The encoded protein is CASSTYSPQETQYF.

The J gene is TRBJ2-5, the V gene TRBV27, with TRBD1 matching 7 bases. Germline V gene data show CDR1 as MNHEY and CDR2 as SMNVEV (reference sequence). There are 17 residues in the CDR3. V dropped 0 bases and J dropped 3; count of bases not matched to a gene: 10. The CDR3 protein is CASSLSGLMTGKETQYF. CDR3 DNA sequence: TGTGCCAGCAGTTTATCGGGCCTGATGACAGGGAAAGAGACCCAGTACTTC.

The rearrangement uses TRBV6-5 and TRBJ2-5; the D is unclear. Germline V gene data show CDR1 as MNHEY and CDR2 as SVGAGI. The CDR3 has 16 amino acids. Trimming removed 3 bases at V and 2 bases at J, with 16 bases between. The CDR3 nucleotides read TGTGCCAGCAGTTATACCACCCCCCGTAGGCAAGAGACCCAGTACTTC. It encodes CASSYTTPRRQETQYF.

This sequence joins TRBV12-3 or TRBV12-4 and TRBJ2-7; TRBD1 might be the D (6 bases). The CDR3 length is 13 residues. The ends were cut back, 3 bases at V and 3 bases at J, with 9 bases in the middle. The CDR3 loop is CASSLDSNYEQYF. Here the CDR3 DNA reads TGTGCCAGCAGTTTGGACAGCAACTACGAGCAGTACTTC.

A few counts support this clonotype. V usage is TRBV5-1 and J usage is TRBJ2-7; a possible D gene is TRBD1 (6 bases). Germline V gene data show CDR1 as SGHRS and CDR2 as YFSETQ. The CDR3 is made up of 15 amino acids. V was trimmed by 5 bases and J by 3 bases, leaving 18 bases between them. The CDR3 protein is CASRLSPRTDYEQYF. In DNA form, the CDR3 reads TGCGCCAGCAGACTATCACCCAGGACAGACTACGAGCAGTACTTC.